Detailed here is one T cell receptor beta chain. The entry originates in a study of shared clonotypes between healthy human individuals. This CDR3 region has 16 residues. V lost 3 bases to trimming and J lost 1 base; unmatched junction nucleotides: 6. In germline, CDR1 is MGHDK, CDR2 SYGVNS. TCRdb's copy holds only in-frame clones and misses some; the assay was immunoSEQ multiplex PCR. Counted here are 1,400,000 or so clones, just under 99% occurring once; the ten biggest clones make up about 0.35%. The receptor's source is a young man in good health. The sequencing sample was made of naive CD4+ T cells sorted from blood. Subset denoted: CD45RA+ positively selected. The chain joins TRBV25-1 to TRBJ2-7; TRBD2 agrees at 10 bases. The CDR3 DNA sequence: TGTGCCAGCAGTGATCCCTATAGCGGGAGGTCCTACGAGCAGTACTTC. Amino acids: CASSDPYSGRSYEQYF.